Presented here are 29 T cell receptor beta chains from one specimen sequenced in a study of vaccination and CD4 T cells after COVID-19. The Oncomine TCR Beta short-read assay was applied to DNA of cultured CD4+ T cells. MiXCR, run by TCRdb on the PCR reads, gives a single entry per CDR3 protein. The table has roughly 15,000 distinct CDR3 sequences, roughly 45% seen once. The treatment: roughly ten-day PBMC culture with coronavirus spike peptide pools or control peptides (ViraFEST assay). These receptors lack a known antigen. Source: CD4+ T cells from blood, cultured in vitro, taken before SARS-CoV-2 vaccination. Every receptor here comes from a human donor who received a COVID-19 vaccine.

The V call is TRBV20-1, the J call TRBJ2-2, with 8 bases identical to TRBD2. The CDR3 runs 13 residues. Germline assignment: CDR1 DFQATT and CDR2 SNEGSKA (reference sequence). In DNA, the CDR3 is TGCAGCTTCAGCGGGAGGAACACCGGGGAGCTGTTTTTT. It yields the protein CSFSGRNTGELFF.

The chain carries TRBV7-3 and TRBJ2-3, with D perhaps TRBD1 (7 bases). This CDR3 region has 15 residues. CDR1 and CDR2 (germline): SGHTA, FQGTGA. CDR3 nucleotides: TGTGCTTCGGGGGCTCGGGACAGCCGCACAGATACGCAGTATTTT. Its protein product is CASGARDSRTDTQYF.

The table lists this clonotype with a count of one. A junction end diverges from the germline sequence, so it may reflect a read error. The gene calls are TRBV19 and TRBJ2-1; perhaps TRBD2 as D (5 bases). Germline-derived CDR1 and CDR2 are LNHDA and SQIVND (reference sequence). This CDR3 region has 16 residues. In nucleotides, the CDR3 is TGTGCCAATAGTATCGGGGTTGGGCAAGACTACAATGAGCAGTTCTTC. It codes for CANSIGVGQDYNEQFF.

This clonotype has more than one count but fewer than ten. The V gene is TRBV24-1, the J gene TRBJ1-2, with D possibly matching TRBD1 (6 bases). CDR3 size: 13 residues. Trimming stripped 4 bases from V and 8 bases from J, with 13 bases between. The V gene's germline CDR1 is KGHDR and CDR2 SFDVKD. CDR3 DNA: TGTGCCACCAGTGACCACAGGGAGATGGGCTACACCTTC. Encoded protein: CATSDHREMGYTF.

CDR3: CASSRRTDRNTEAFF. The DNA of the CDR3 is TGTGCCAGCTCACGACGGACAGACAGGAACACTGAAGCTTTCTTT. The chain carries TRBV18 and TRBJ1-1, with a weak D call TRBD1 (6 bases). This CDR3 spans 15 amino acids. V was shortened by 4 bases and J by 1 base, with 13 bases between the two germline ends. The V gene's germline CDR1 is KGHSH and CDR2 LQKENI. The full variable domain, with the rest looked up from reference TRBV18 and TRBJ1-1, is NAGVMQNPRHLVRRRGQEARLRCSPMKGHSHVYWYRQLPEEGLKFMVYLQKENIIDESGMPKERFSAEFPKEGPSILRIQQVVRGDSAAYFCASSRRTDRNTEAFFGQGTRLTVV.

This clonotype was observed a few times. CDR3 in DNA: TGTGCCAGCAGCTTAGGAGGGACAGGGAATTCACCCCTCCACTTT. Residues: CASSLGGTGNSPLHF. The chain uses TRBV7-9 and TRBJ1-6; the match to TRBD1 covers 9 bases. The CDR3 spans 15 residues. Germline V CDR1 and CDR2: SEHNR, FQNEAQ (reference sequence). V shed 1 base, J shed 7 bases, and the junction held 2 bases outside the gene matches.

The V call is TRBV19, the J call TRBJ1-1, with 7 bases aligning to TRBD1. In germline, CDR1 is LNHDA, CDR2 SQIVND (reference sequence). Trimming cost V 4 bases and J 1 base; bases outside gene matches: 6. The CDR3 has 15 residues. The CDR3 sequence: CASSNRQGANTEAFF. The CDR3 DNA reads as TGTGCCAGTAGTAACCGACAGGGAGCGAACACTGAAGCTTTCTTT.

This clonotype was found a few times. The chain joins TRBV4-1 to TRBJ2-3; TRBD2 matches at 11 bases. J gave up 5 bases and V 4 bases, and 2 bases lay outside the gene matches. This CDR3 region has 14 residues. Germline V gives CDR1 MGHRA, CDR2 YSYEKL. In DNA form, the CDR3 reads TGCGCCAGCAGCCGAGGACTAGCGGGAGATACGCAGTATTTT. It codes for CASSRGLAGDTQYF.

As to this clonotype: Relative to the germline gene, one junction end is altered; a read error may explain this. This chain joins TRBV25-1 and TRBJ2-7; D is tentatively TRBD1 or TRBD2 (5 bases each). The germline CDR1 and CDR2 sequences are MGHDK and SYGVNS. The CDR3 covers 14 residues. CDR3 sequence reads: CASSESLGTYDQYF. CDR3 in DNA: TGTGCCAGCAGTGAATCTCTAGGGACCTACGATCAGTACTTC.

By share, this clonotype ranks as medium-sized. This rearrangement joins TRBV7-9 to TRBJ1-2; D remains ambiguous. Between the trimmed V and J ends, which lost 0 bases and 4 bases, there was a span of 3 bases. The CDR3 length is 12 residues. Per germline, CDR1 SEHNR and CDR2 FQNEAQ (reference sequence). The chain's CDR3 is CASSLASYGYTF. As DNA, the CDR3 is TGTGCCAGCAGCTTAGCGTCCTATGGCTACACCTTC.

The chain employs TRBV12-3 or TRBV12-4 and TRBJ2-7; tentatively, D is TRBD1 (6 bases). The CDR3 length is 15 residues. V was trimmed by 5 bases and J by 5 bases, leaving 19 bases between them. CDR3 nucleotide sequence: TGTGCCAGCAGTCCCCCGGGCAGGGGACATCACGAGCAGTACTTC. This gives the protein CASSPPGRGHHEQYF.

CDR3 sequence reads: CASSIRTSGGSYEQYF. The CDR3 DNA sequence: TGTGCCAGTAGTATAAGGACTAGCGGGGGATCCTACGAGCAGTACTTC. The chain has TRBV19 and TRBJ2-7, with 13 bases matching TRBD2. CDR1 and CDR2 from the germline V gene are LNHDA and SQIVND (reference sequence). The V segment lost 2 bases and the J segment 1 base; nucleotides outside the gene matches: 2. The CDR3 is 16 residues long.

The chain carries TRBV20-1 and TRBJ2-7; 10 bases fit TRBD2. Germline V CDR1 and CDR2: DFQATT, SNEGSKA (reference sequence). Losses at the gene ends were 4 bases for V and 2 bases for J; bases not matched to a gene: 8. The CDR3 runs 15 residues. This CDR3 reads CSAIRRTSGAYEQYF. As DNA, the CDR3 is TGCAGTGCTATAAGGAGAACTAGCGGGGCCTACGAGCAGTACTTC.

This chain connects TRBV6-1 to TRBJ1-1; D is unclear. The V gene lost 5 bases and the J gene lost 7 bases, with 26 bases spanning the gap. The CDR3 loop spans 17 amino acids. Germline-derived CDR1 and CDR2 are MNHNS and SASEGT. The CDR3 loop reads CASSRESAFPRSLEAFF. In nucleotides, the CDR3 is TGTGCCAGCAGTAGAGAGAGCGCCTTTCCACGTTCGCTTGAAGCTTTCTTT.

The chain recombines TRBV2 with TRBJ1-1; D remains unclear. The V gene's germline CDR1 is SNHLY and CDR2 FYNNEI. V lost 6 bases, J lost 3 bases, and 8 bases lay in between. The CDR3 is 12 residues long. The CDR3 protein is CASRREDTEAFF. The CDR3 DNA reads as TGTGCCAGCAGGAGGGAGGACACTGAAGCTTTCTTT.

The J gene is TRBJ1-1, the V gene TRBV7-2; D is unresolved. Germline CDR1 and CDR2: SGHTA and FQGNSA. V lost 0 bases and J lost 10, with 12 bases in between. The CDR3 runs to 13 residues. CDR3: CASSLAGGSTAFF. The CDR3 nucleotides read TGTGCCAGCAGCTTAGCTGGCGGTTCTACAGCTTTCTTT.

V and J are TRBV5-1 and TRBJ1-6; no reliable D call. The V and J ends lost 0 bases and 9 bases respectively, with 7 bases between them. The CDR3 is 13 amino acids. Germline CDR1 is SGHRS and CDR2 is YFSETQ. The CDR3 sequence: CASSLGPPSPLHF. CDR3 sequence (DNA): TGCGCCAGCAGCTTGGGGCCTCCTTCACCCCTCCACTTT.

The chain joins TRBV27 to TRBJ1-4; 8 nucleotides match TRBD1. V lost 5 bases, J lost 7 bases, and 12 bases stayed unmatched. Germline V CDR1 and CDR2: MNHEY, SMNVEV (reference sequence). CDR3 length: 16 amino acids. The CDR3 coding sequence is TGTGCCAGCAGTCCTGACAGGGGAAGGGGTCGTGAAAAACTGTTTTTT. Its protein is CASSPDRGRGREKLFF.

The V call is TRBV11-3, the J call TRBJ2-5; 7 bases are a match to TRBD2. Germline V gene lookup returns CDR1 SGHNT and CDR2 YENEEA. The ends lost 8 bases at V and 1 base at J; junction bases unmatched: 4. The CDR3 runs to 13 residues. CDR3: CASGSGAQETQYF. The CDR3 DNA follows: TGTGCCAGCGGGAGCGGGGCCCAAGAGACCCAGTACTTC.

This clonotype was observed a few times. This rearrangement joins TRBV30 to TRBJ1-2, with 10 bases fitting TRBD1. Per the germline V gene, CDR1 is GTSNPN and CDR2 is SVGIG (reference sequence). Losses at the gene ends were 0 bases for V and 8 bases for J; bases not matched to a gene: 6. This CDR3 is 14 amino acids long. Here the CDR3 reads CAWSVRQGARGYTF. CDR3 DNA sequence: TGTGCCTGGAGTGTACGACAGGGGGCACGGGGCTACACCTTC.

This clonotype was observed once. The chain couples TRBV4-1 to TRBJ1-2; 9 bases fit TRBD1. The length of the CDR3 is 16 residues. The ends lost 0 bases at V and 4 bases at J; junction bases unmatched: 6. Germline CDR1 and CDR2: MGHRA and YSYEKL. The CDR3 DNA sequence: TGCGCCAGCAGCCAAGATAGACAGGGGGTTGTCTATGGCTACACCTTC. Its translation: CASSQDRQGVVYGYTF.

This clonotype was counted once. The V call is TRBV6-1, the J call TRBJ1-6; the match to TRBD1 covers 7 bases. This CDR3 region has 15 residues. Germline CDR1 is MNHNS and CDR2 is SASEGT. Losses at the gene ends were 5 bases for V and 4 bases for J; bases not matched to a gene: 5. In DNA, the CDR3 is TGTGCCAGCAGTCTGGACAGGCGATATAATTCACCCCTCCACTTT. Encoded protein: CASSLDRRYNSPLHF.

The rearrangement links TRBV24-1 to TRBJ2-2; perhaps TRBD1 as D (6 bases). V shed 4 bases and J shed 4 bases, with 12 bases lying between them. CDR1 and CDR2 from the germline V gene are KGHDR and SFDVKD. The CDR3 has 15 amino acids. In nucleotides, the CDR3 is TGTGCCACCAGTGACGTTGGACAGTTCACCGGGGAGCTGTTTTTT. It specifies CATSDVGQFTGELFF.

CDR3 DNA sequence: TGTGCCAGCTCACCCCCGGGAACAGATACGCAGTATTTT. Protein: CASSPPGTDTQYF. The V gene is TRBV18, the J gene TRBJ2-3; D might be TRBD2 (5 bases). The CDR3 runs to 13 residues. V was pared by 3 bases and J by 3 bases, with 7 bases between. Germline V gives CDR1 KGHSH, CDR2 LQKENI.

There are a few counts of this clonotype. This chain joins TRBV7-2 and TRBJ2-5, with 9 positions matching TRBD2. V shed 1 base and J 0 bases; nucleotides not matched to a gene: 6. The CDR3 runs to 17 residues. Germline loops: CDR1 SGHTA, CDR2 FQGNSA. For the CDR3, the DNA is TGTGCCAGCAGCTTAGATTCGGCGGGGGGGTACCAAGAGACCCAGTACTTC. It yields the protein CASSLDSAGGYQETQYF.

This clonotype was recorded a few times. The V gene is TRBV6-2 or TRBV6-3, the J gene TRBJ1-5; D is uncertain. The germline V and J ends were trimmed by 7 bases and 2 bases, with 6 bases remaining between them. This CDR3 region has 12 residues. CDR1 MNHEY and CDR2 SVGEGT come from the germline V gene. The CDR3 here is CASKAGNQPQHF. The CDR3 bases are TGTGCCAGCAAAGCAGGCAATCAGCCCCAGCATTTT.

The rearrangement links TRBV20-1 to TRBJ2-3; a possible D gene is TRBD2 (7 bases). Germline CDR1 is DFQATT and CDR2 is SNEGSKA (reference sequence). V lost 0 bases and J lost 4, with 14 bases in between. This CDR3 has 15 amino acids. The DNA for the CDR3 is TGCAGTGCTAGAGATAACCGGGGGGCCGCAGATACGCAGTATTTT. It translates to CSARDNRGAADTQYF.

There are a few counts of this clonotype. V is TRBV19 and J is TRBJ2-1, with a weak D call TRBD2 (5 bases). CDR3 size: 13 residues. From germline, CDR1 is LNHDA and CDR2 SQIVND (reference sequence). Trimming pared 4 bases from V and 5 bases from J, leaving 9 bases between. CDR3 sequence reads: CASSKGLNNEQFF. The CDR3 coding sequence is TGTGCCAGTAGTAAAGGACTGAACAATGAGCAGTTCTTC.

This clonotype was detected a few times. The gene calls are TRBV7-3 and TRBJ1-1, with TRBD1 identical over 7 bases. This CDR3 has 14 amino acids. J lost 1 base, V lost 2 bases, and 1 base had no gene match. Germline CDR1 is SGHTA and CDR2 is FQGTGA. The CDR3 DNA reads TGTGCCAGCAGCTTACAGGGGGGGAACACTGAAGCTTTCTTT. Translated: CASSLQGGNTEAFF. The entire variable domain, with the rest obtained from reference TRBV7-3 and TRBJ1-1, is as follows: GAGVSQTPSNKVTEKGKYVELRCDPISGHTALYWYRQSLGQGPEFLIYFQGTGAADDSGLPNDRFFAVRPEGSVSTLKIQRTERGDSAVYLCASSLQGGNTEAFFGQGTRLTVV.